The subject of this entry is one T cell receptor (beta chain). Its antigen is as yet unknown. This record comes from a study of T cell responses to AZD1222 COVID-19 vaccine. Overall study findings and caveats: It should be noted that donors were predominantly white British and more often female, and clonal diversity was possibly underestimated. Only after the peak T cell response were repertoires sampled. Baseline seropositives among AZD1222 recipients totaled only five to seven. When two AZD1222 doses had been given, Spike-specific TCR breadth and depth rose.

Sequencing used immunoSEQ multiplex PCR; TCRdb keeps in-frame clones, though not all of them. The sample shows 150,000 to 200,000 clones, around nine tenths of them seen only once. Sequences were derived from peripheral blood, sampled on day 0 of AZD1222 vaccination. The clonotype was recovered from an adult in good health.

CDR3 coding DNA: TGTGCCAGTAGCTCCGGGACAGGGAGCCAGCCCCAGCATTTT. This gives the protein CASSSGTGSQPQHF. This sequence joins TRBV19 and TRBJ1-5; TRBD1 aligns across 9 bases. This CDR3 has 14 residues. Germline V gene lookup returns CDR1 LNHDA and CDR2 SQIVND (reference sequence). The V and J ends lost 6 bases and 7 bases, in that order; junction bases with no gene match: 7.